The rows below give T cell receptor beta chains drawn from one sample of a study of blood T cell repertoires in COVID-19. Assay used: immunoSEQ multiplex PCR; TCRdb lists only in-frame clones, some missing. The data show a few hundred thousand clones, with about 87% seen just once and roughly 6.2% held by the top ten. The sequencing input was peripheral blood. Receptor source: a man aged 55 to 70 who had recovered from COVID-19. Each CDR3 is given without its conserved first and last residue. Each record gives: J gene, V gene, CDR3 protein.

J gene: TRBJ1-1
V gene: TRBV18
CDR3 protein: ASSPPRQGYTEAF

J gene: TRBJ1-3
V gene: TRBV4-2
CDR3 protein: ASSQGLTGTFGTIY

J gene: TRBJ2-1
V gene: TRBV9
CDR3 protein: ASSPGGGGAGEQF

J gene: TRBJ2-5
V gene: TRBV7-8
CDR3 protein: ASSLPQGSSETQY

J gene: TRBJ1-2
V gene: TRBV13
CDR3 protein: ASSTDRGSSGYT

J gene: TRBJ1-2
V gene: TRBV21-1
CDR3 protein: ASSKIPGPNYGYT

J gene: TRBJ1-1
V gene: TRBV28
CDR3 protein: ASSPGNRNTEAF

J gene: TRBJ1-5
V gene: TRBV2
CDR3 protein: ASSGDRVTNQPQH

J gene: TRBJ2-7
V gene: TRBV3-1/TRBV3-2
CDR3 protein: ASSPSAGGTEQY

J gene: TRBJ1-1
V gene: TRBV7-6
CDR3 protein: ASSSPGRGRTEAF

J gene: TRBJ1-2
V gene: TRBV28
CDR3 protein: ASRLSLAGYGYT

J gene: TRBJ1-5
V gene: TRBV6-1
CDR3 protein: ASSEAPGTSERPQH

J gene: TRBJ1-1
V gene: TRBV7-8
CDR3 protein: ASSFDRVNTEAF

J gene: TRBJ1-1
V gene: TRBV9
CDR3 protein: ASSVAGRLNTEAF

J gene: TRBJ2-7
V gene: TRBV18
CDR3 protein: ASSPRGQNEQY

J gene: TRBJ2-1
V gene: TRBV28
CDR3 protein: AASGSGEQF

J gene: TRBJ1-3
V gene: TRBV28
CDR3 protein: ASSSGSGGRFGNTIY